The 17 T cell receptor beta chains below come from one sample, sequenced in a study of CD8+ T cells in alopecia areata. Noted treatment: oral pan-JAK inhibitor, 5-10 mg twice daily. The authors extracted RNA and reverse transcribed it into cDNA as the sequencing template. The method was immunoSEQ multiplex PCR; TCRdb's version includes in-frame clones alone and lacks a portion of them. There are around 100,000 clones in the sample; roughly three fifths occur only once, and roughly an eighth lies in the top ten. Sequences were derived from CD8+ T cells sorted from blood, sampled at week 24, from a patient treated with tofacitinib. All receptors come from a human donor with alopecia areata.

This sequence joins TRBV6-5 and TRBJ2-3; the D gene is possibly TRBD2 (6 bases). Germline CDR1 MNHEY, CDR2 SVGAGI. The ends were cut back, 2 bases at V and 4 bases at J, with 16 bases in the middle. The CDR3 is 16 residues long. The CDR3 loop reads CASSYGAEGSSDTQYF. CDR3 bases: TGTGCCAGCAGTTACGGTGCGGAGGGCTCATCAGATACGCAGTATTTT.

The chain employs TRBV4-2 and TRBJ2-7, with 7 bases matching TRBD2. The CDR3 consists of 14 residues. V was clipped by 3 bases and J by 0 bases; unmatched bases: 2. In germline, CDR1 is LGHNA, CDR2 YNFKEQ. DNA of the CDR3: TGTGCCAGCAGCCACGGGACTACCTCCTACGAGCAGTACTTC. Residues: CASSHGTTSYEQYF.

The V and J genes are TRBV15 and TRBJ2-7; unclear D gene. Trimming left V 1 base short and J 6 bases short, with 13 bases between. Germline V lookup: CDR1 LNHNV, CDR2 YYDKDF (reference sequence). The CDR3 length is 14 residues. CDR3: CATSRGLAAREQYF. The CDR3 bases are TGTGCCACCAGCAGAGGACTCGCTGCCCGCGAGCAGTACTTC.

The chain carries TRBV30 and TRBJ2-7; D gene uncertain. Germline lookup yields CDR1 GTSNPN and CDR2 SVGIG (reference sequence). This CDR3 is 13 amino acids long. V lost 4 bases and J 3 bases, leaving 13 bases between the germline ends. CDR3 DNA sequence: TGTGCCTGGACGCAGGTCCTAGACTACGAGCAGTACTTC. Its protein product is CAWTQVLDYEQYF.

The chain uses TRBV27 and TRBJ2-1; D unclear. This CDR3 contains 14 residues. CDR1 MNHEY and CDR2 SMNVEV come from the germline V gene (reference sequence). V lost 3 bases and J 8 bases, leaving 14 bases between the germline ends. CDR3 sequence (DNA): TGTGCCAGCAGTTTGATGGGTACGGGCGATGAGCAGTTCTTC. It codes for CASSLMGTGDEQFF.

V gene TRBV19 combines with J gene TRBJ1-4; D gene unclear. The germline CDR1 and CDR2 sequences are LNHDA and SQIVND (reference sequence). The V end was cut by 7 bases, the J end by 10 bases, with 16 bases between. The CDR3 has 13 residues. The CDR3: CASIGNLGVKLFF. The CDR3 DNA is TGTGCCAGTATTGGCAACCTCGGCGTAAAACTGTTTTTT.

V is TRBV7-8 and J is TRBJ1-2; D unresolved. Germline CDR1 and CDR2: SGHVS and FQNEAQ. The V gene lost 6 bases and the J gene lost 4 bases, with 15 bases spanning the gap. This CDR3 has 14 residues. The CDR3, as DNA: TGTGCCAGCAGTAAAATTCGGGCCTTCTATGGCTACACCTTC. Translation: CASSKIRAFYGYTF.

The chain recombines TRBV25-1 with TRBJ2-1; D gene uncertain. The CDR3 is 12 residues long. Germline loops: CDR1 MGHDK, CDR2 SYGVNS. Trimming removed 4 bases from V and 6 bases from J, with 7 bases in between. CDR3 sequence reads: CASSGGSNEQFF. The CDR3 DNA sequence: TGTGCCAGCAGTGGTGGGTCCAATGAGCAGTTCTTC.

Here the CDR3 DNA reads TGCGCCAGCAGCCTCGTGGGGGGGGCGCATGAGCAGTTCTTC. Residues: CASSLVGGAHEQFF. The rearrangement uses TRBV4-3 and TRBJ2-1; tentatively, D is TRBD2 (7 bases). Germline V lookup: CDR1 LGHNA, CDR2 YSLEER. V lost 4 bases, J lost 8 bases, and 15 bases lay in between. The CDR3 has 14 residues.

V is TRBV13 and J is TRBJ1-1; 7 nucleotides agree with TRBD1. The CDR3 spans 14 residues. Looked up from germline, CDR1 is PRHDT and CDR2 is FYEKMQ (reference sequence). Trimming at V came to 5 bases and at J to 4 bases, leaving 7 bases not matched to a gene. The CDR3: CASSARQGSTEAFF. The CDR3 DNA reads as TGTGCCAGCAGCGCCCGACAGGGAAGCACTGAAGCTTTCTTT. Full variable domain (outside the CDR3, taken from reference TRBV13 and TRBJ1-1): AAGVIQSPRHLIKEKRETATLKCYPIPRHDTVYWYQQGPGQDPQFLISFYEKMQSDKGSIPDRFSAQQFSDYHSELNMSSLELGDSALYFCASSARQGSTEAFFGQGTRLTVV.

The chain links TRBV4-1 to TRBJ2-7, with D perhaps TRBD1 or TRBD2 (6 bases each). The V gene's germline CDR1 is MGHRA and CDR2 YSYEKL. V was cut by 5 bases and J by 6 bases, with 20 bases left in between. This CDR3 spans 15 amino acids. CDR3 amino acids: CASSWREQGFAEQYF. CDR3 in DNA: TGCGCCAGCAGCTGGAGGGAACAGGGTTTCGCCGAGCAGTACTTC.

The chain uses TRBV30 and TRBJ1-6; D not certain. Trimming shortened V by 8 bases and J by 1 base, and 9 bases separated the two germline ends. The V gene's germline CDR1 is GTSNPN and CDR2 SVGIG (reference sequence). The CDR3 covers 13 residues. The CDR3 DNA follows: TGTGCCGGGGTGTTTTCCTATAATTCACCCCTCCACTTT. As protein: CAGVFSYNSPLHF.

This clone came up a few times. The CDR3 DNA reads as TGCAGTGCTAGCGGAGCCTACACCTTC. Protein sequence: CSASGAYTF. The chain has TRBV20-1 and TRBJ1-2; no definite D call. The CDR3 is 9 amino acids. Trimming cost V 3 bases and J 10 bases, with 6 bases left between them. The V gene's germline CDR1 is DFQATT and CDR2 SNEGSKA (reference sequence).

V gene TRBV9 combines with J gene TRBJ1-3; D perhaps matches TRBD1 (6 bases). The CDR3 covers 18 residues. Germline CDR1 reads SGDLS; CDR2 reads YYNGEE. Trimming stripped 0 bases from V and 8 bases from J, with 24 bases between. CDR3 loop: CASSVGGDTIFLTDTIYF. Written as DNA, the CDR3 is TGTGCCAGCAGCGTAGGCGGGGACACAATCTTCTTGACGGACACCATATATTTT.

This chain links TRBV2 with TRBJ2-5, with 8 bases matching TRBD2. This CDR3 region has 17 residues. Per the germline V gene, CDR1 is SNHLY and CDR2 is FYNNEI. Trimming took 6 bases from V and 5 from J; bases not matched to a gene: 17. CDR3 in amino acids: CASSESGVAGSGETQYF. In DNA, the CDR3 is TGTGCCAGCAGCGAATCAGGAGTAGCGGGATCCGGGGAGACCCAGTACTTC.

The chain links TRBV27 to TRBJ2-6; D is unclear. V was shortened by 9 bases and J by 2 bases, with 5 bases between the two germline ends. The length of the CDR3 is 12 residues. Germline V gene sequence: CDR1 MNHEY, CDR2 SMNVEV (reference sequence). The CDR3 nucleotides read TGTGCCAGTTCGACTGGGGCCAACGTCCTGACTTTC. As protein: CASSTGANVLTF.

The CDR3 spells CASGPGGSGEKLFF. Written as DNA, the CDR3 is TGTGCCAGTGGTCCAGGAGGATCGGGTGAAAAACTGTTTTTT. This chain connects TRBV19 to TRBJ1-4; D unclear. The CDR3 totals 14 residues. The V gene lost 8 bases and the J gene lost 7 bases, with 17 bases spanning the gap. From germline, CDR1 is LNHDA and CDR2 SQIVND (reference sequence).